These T cell receptor beta chains were read from a single sample in a study of blood T cell repertoires in COVID-19. Generated by immunoSEQ multiplex PCR, the TCRdb table keeps only in-frame clones and is missing some. The table includes 65,000 to 95,000 clones, over 65% detected once. Source material: peripheral blood. The receptors derive from a man in his forties or fifties with active or convalescent COVID-19. Each CDR3 is given with its conserved first and last residue. Fields, in order: V gene, clone size, J gene, D gene, CDR3 DNA, CDR3 protein. A D gene is named only where the DNA matches it firmly. Clone size, where shown, is once, few, many, or a class for clones that have expanded.

V: TRBV6-5; size: .; J: TRBJ1-5; D: .; DNA: TGTGCCAGTCCTGGCGGGGCGGACAATCAGCCCCAGCATTTT; CDR3: CASPGGADNQPQHF
V: TRBV7-2; size: many; J: TRBJ1-2; D: TRBD1; DNA: TGTGCCAGCAGCCCAGGGGGTGGAGGTGGCTACACCTTC; CDR3: CASSPGGGGGYTF
V: TRBV18; size: few; J: TRBJ2-7; D: .; DNA: TGTGCCAGCTCACCAAGATGGAGTTCCTACGAGCAGTACTTC; CDR3: CASSPRWSSYEQYF
V: TRBV5-1; size: .; J: TRBJ1-1; D: .; DNA: TGCGCCAGCAGCCCGCGGGAGGGACCCAAGGCTGAAGCTTTCTTT; CDR3: CASSPREGPKAEAFF
V: TRBV3-1/TRBV3-2; size: few; J: TRBJ2-3; D: TRBD1; DNA: TGTGCCAGCAGCCAGAGGGGGGGACAGGGGATAGATACGCAGTATTTT; CDR3: CASSQRGGQGIDTQYF
V: TRBV6-5; size: .; J: TRBJ2-3; D: .; DNA: TGTGCCAGCAGTCTTTACACAGATACGCAGTATTTT; CDR3: CASSLYTDTQYF
V: TRBV3-1/TRBV3-2; size: .; J: TRBJ2-5; D: TRBD2; DNA: TGTGCCAGCAGCCAAGTAGGAAGCGGGGGGGCCATTCGCCAAGAGACCCAGTACTTC; CDR3: CASSQVGSGGAIRQETQYF
V: TRBV2; size: .; J: TRBJ2-3; D: .; DNA: TGTGCCAGCAGTGCGACAGTTCCCACGTATTTT; CDR3: CASSATVPTYF
V: TRBV2; size: .; J: TRBJ1-2; D: TRBD1; DNA: TGTGCCAGCAGTGAAGGGACAGGGCTCTATGGCTACACCTTC; CDR3: CASSEGTGLYGYTF
V: TRBV19; size: .; J: TRBJ2-7; D: TRBD1; DNA: TGTGCCAGTAGGCCAGGGGGCGCCAGCTCCTACGAGCAGTACTTC; CDR3: CASRPGGASSYEQYF
V: TRBV4-3; size: .; J: TRBJ1-2; D: .; DNA: TGCGCCAGCAGCCAAGCCTCGGGCGGGGGCTACACCTTC; CDR3: CASSQASGGGYTF
V: TRBV6-7; size: .; J: TRBJ2-2; D: TRBD1; DNA: TGTGCCAGGACATGGTGTGGACAGGGTGCTATCACCGGGGAGCTGTTTTTT; CDR3: CARTWCGQGAITGELFF
V: TRBV5-4; size: few; J: TRBJ1-2; D: .; DNA: TGTGCCAGCAGCTTGGGCGCAGCGAACTATGGCTACACCTTC; CDR3: CASSLGAANYGYTF
V: TRBV6-2/TRBV6-3; size: .; J: TRBJ2-5; D: TRBD1; DNA: TGTGCCAGCAGTTACGTGGCAGGGGGCGTCGGAGAGACCCAGTACTTC; CDR3: CASSYVAGGVGETQYF
V: TRBV18; size: .; J: TRBJ2-7; D: TRBD2; DNA: TGTGCCAGCTCACCACCGAGCGGGGGGGCCTTAGAGCAGTACTTC; CDR3: CASSPPSGGALEQYF
V: TRBV9; size: once; J: TRBJ2-1; D: TRBD2; DNA: TGTGCCAGCAGCGTAGTGTCCACAGCGGGGGCCTTGTACAATGAGCAGTTCTTC; CDR3: CASSVVSTAGALYNEQFF
V: TRBV11-3; size: .; J: TRBJ1-1; D: TRBD1; DNA: TGTGCCAGCAGCTTAGGTAGGACAGGAGAAGCTTTCTTT; CDR3: CASSLGRTGEAFF
V: TRBV6-4; size: .; J: TRBJ2-4; D: TRBD2; DNA: TGTGCCAGCACTGGACTAGCGGGGGGAAAAAACATTCAGTACTTC; CDR3: CASTGLAGGKNIQYF
V: TRBV5-5; size: .; J: TRBJ1-3; D: TRBD1; DNA: TGTGCCAGCAGCAGGGACAGGGGGCGCGGAAACACCATATATTTT; CDR3: CASSRDRGRGNTIYF
V: TRBV13; size: .; J: TRBJ2-7; D: .; DNA: TGTGCCAGCAGCTCACGCACCGGCGGGGGCTGGTACGAGCAGTACTTC; CDR3: CASSSRTGGGWYEQYF
V: TRBV7-8; size: .; J: TRBJ2-5; D: .; DNA: TGTGCCAGCAGCGGCCCGGGACTTCACGCCCAAGGGACCCAGTACTTC; CDR3: CASSGPGLHAQGTQYF
V: TRBV5-6; size: .; J: TRBJ2-2; D: TRBD1; DNA: TGTGCCAGCAGCTTTCGAGACAGGGGGACCGGGGAGCTGTTTTTT; CDR3: CASSFRDRGTGELFF
V: TRBV24-1; size: few; J: TRBJ1-4; D: .; DNA: TGTGCCCCGGGAAGACGGAGAAATGAAAAACTGTTTTTT; CDR3: CAPGRRRNEKLFF
V: TRBV7-2; size: .; J: TRBJ2-1; D: TRBD2; DNA: TGTGCCAGCAGCTCGCGGAGCGGGGCGAGCTCCTACAATGAGCAGTTCTTC; CDR3: CASSSRSGASSYNEQFF
V: TRBV28; size: few; J: TRBJ1-1; D: .; DNA: TGTGCCAGCAGCGACACAGGGAACACTGAAGCTTTCTTT; CDR3: CASSDTGNTEAFF
V: TRBV7-3; size: once; J: TRBJ1-5; D: TRBD1; DNA: TGTGCCAGCAGCCCCGACAGGGATCAGCCCCAGCATTTT; CDR3: CASSPDRDQPQHF
V: TRBV6-1; size: .; J: TRBJ1-4; D: .; DNA: TGTGCCAGCAGTGACCTATACGGTGAAAAACTGTTTTTT; CDR3: CASSDLYGEKLFF
V: TRBV19; size: once; J: TRBJ1-2; D: .; DNA: TGTGCCAGTAGTTTGGGTCAGGGGTTGGGTTCTAACTATGGCTACACCTTC; CDR3: CASSLGQGLGSNYGYTF
V: TRBV7-8; size: .; J: TRBJ1-2; D: .; DNA: TGTGCCAGCAGCCCCATGGCAGCACAGACCAACTATGGCTACACCTTC; CDR3: CASSPMAAQTNYGYTF
V: TRBV5-4; size: .; J: TRBJ1-2; D: .; DNA: TGTGCCAGCAGCGGCGACAGAGGAAACTATGGCTACACCTTC; CDR3: CASSGDRGNYGYTF
V: TRBV4-3; size: few; J: TRBJ2-1; D: TRBD2; DNA: TGCGCCAGCAGCGCCCTGGGAGCGGGGGTCAACAATGAGCAGTTCTTC; CDR3: CASSALGAGVNNEQFF
V: TRBV19; size: few; J: TRBJ1-3; D: .; DNA: TGTGCCAGTAGTATTTCACGGGGTCTCGGAAACACCATATATTTT; CDR3: CASSISRGLGNTIYF
V: TRBV7-2; size: .; J: TRBJ1-4; D: .; DNA: TGTGCCAGCAGCTTACAGGGCTGGGCTAATGAAAAACTGTTTTTT; CDR3: CASSLQGWANEKLFF
V: TRBV28; size: .; J: TRBJ2-1; D: .; DNA: TGTGCCAGCAGCGTCACTCTAGGGGGAACCTACAATGAGCAGTTCTTC; CDR3: CASSVTLGGTYNEQFF
V: TRBV5-1; size: .; J: TRBJ2-7; D: TRBD2; DNA: TGCGCCAGCAGCTTGAAGGGGACTAGCGGGGGGGCCCCCTACGAGCAGTACTTC; CDR3: CASSLKGTSGGAPYEQYF
V: TRBV6-5; size: .; J: TRBJ2-7; D: TRBD2; DNA: TGTGCCAGCAGTTACTCCCGGGAGGGCTCCTACGAGCAGTACTTC; CDR3: CASSYSREGSYEQYF
V: TRBV11-3; size: .; J: TRBJ2-5; D: TRBD2; DNA: TGTGCCAGCAGCCGGCGGTCCGGTGCGGGGGGGGCCGAGACCCAGTACTTC; CDR3: CASSRRSGAGGAETQYF
V: TRBV2; size: .; J: TRBJ2-2; D: TRBD2; DNA: TGTGCCAGCAGGGGATCTAGCGGGGTGCGGACCGGGGAGCTGTTTTTT; CDR3: CASRGSSGVRTGELFF
V: TRBV19; size: .; J: TRBJ1-4; D: .; DNA: TGTGCCAGTAGTAACCGGGTCAGGGGAGAAAAACTGTTTTTT; CDR3: CASSNRVRGEKLFF